The 27 T cell receptor beta chains in this list originate from one sample, sequenced in a study of blood T cell repertoires in COVID-19. TCRdb's copy holds only in-frame clones and misses some; the assay was immunoSEQ multiplex PCR. The data contain about 69,000 clones, around 80% of them singletons. The source material was peripheral blood. All receptors come from a woman aged 80 or older with acute or convalescent COVID-19.

This clone was counted between two and nine times. The V and J genes are TRBV12-3 or TRBV12-4 and TRBJ1-6; D is ambiguous. Trimming removed 6 bases from V and 10 bases from J, with 10 bases in between. CDR3 length: 12 amino acids. CDR3 sequence reads: CASRESRSPLHF. DNA of the CDR3: TGTGCCAGCAGGGAGTCTAGATCACCCCTCCACTTT.

V and J are TRBV15 and TRBJ2-7, with D possibly TRBD1 on 6 matching bases. Trimming pared 0 bases from V and 4 bases from J, leaving 22 bases between. The germline V gene encodes CDR1 LNHNV and CDR2 YYDKDF (reference sequence). This CDR3 has 18 amino acids. CDR3 in amino acids: CATSREAPGHPSGYEQYF. The CDR3 bases are TGTGCCACCAGCAGAGAGGCCCCGGGACACCCCTCGGGTTACGAGCAGTACTTC.

The rearrangement links TRBV5-1 to TRBJ1-1; TRBD1 aligns across 9 bases. Germline-derived CDR1 and CDR2 are SGHRS and YFSETQ. The J segment lost 5 bases and the V segment lost 0 bases, leaving 5 bases of the junction unmatched. This CDR3 has 15 amino acids. The CDR3 loop is CASSLAGDRETEAFF. DNA of the CDR3: TGCGCCAGCAGCTTGGCGGGGGACAGGGAGACTGAAGCTTTCTTT.

The rearrangement joins TRBV7-2 to TRBJ2-5; 11 positions match TRBD2. V gave up 1 base and J gave up 5 bases; unmatched junction bases: 6. Germline V gene data show CDR1 as SGHTA and CDR2 as FQGNSA. The CDR3 consists of 16 residues. The CDR3, as DNA: TGTGCCAGCAGCTTAGTTCTAGCGGGGGGAGACGAGACCCAGTACTTC. Protein product: CASSLVLAGGDETQYF. The whole variable domain, remainder taken from reference TRBV7-2 and TRBJ2-5, is GAGVSQSPSNKVTEKGKDVELRCDPISGHTALYWYRQSLGQGLEFLIYFQGNSAPDKSGLPSDRFSAERTGGSVSTLTIQRTQQEDSAVYLCASSLVLAGGDETQYFGPGTRLLVL.

This rearrangement joins TRBV3-1 (or the pseudogene TRBV3-2) to TRBJ2-7, with a possible D match to TRBD2 (6 bases). Germline V gene lookup returns CDR1 LGHDT and CDR2 YNNKEL (reference sequence). The CDR3 runs 16 residues. Between the trimmed V and J ends, which lost 1 base and 1 base, there was a span of 14 bases. DNA of the CDR3: TGTGCCAGCAGCCAAGCTGTGATGGCGGGGTCCTACGAGCAGTACTTC. Translating it yields CASSQAVMAGSYEQYF.

The genes are TRBV27 and TRBJ2-5; 8 bases map to TRBD1. Germline V gene lookup returns CDR1 MNHEY and CDR2 SMNVEV (reference sequence). The CDR3 length is 13 residues. V trimming: 2 bases; J trimming: 7 bases; junction bases outside the gene matches: 3. This CDR3 reads CASSLEQGVTQYF. CDR3 DNA sequence: TGTGCCAGCAGTTTAGAACAGGGGGTGACCCAGTACTTC.

The genes are TRBV25-1 and TRBJ1-4; TRBD1 matches at 7 bases. V gave up 2 bases and J gave up 6 bases; unmatched junction bases: 12. CDR1 and CDR2 (germline): MGHDK, SYGVNS. The CDR3 sequence is 17 residues long. CDR3 bases: TGTGCCAGCAGTGAAAATTTCGGGACAGTGGGGGATGAAAAACTGTTTTTT. Translated, it gives CASSENFGTVGDEKLFF.

This chain connects TRBV30 to TRBJ1-1; maybe TRBD1 (6 bases). Germline CDR1 and CDR2: GTSNPN and SVGIG (reference sequence). The V and J ends lost 1 base and 11 bases respectively, with 17 bases between them. The CDR3 length is 13 residues. CDR3 sequence (DNA): TGTGCCTGGAGTGGGACAGACAGAATTAGGGCTTTCTTT. Protein product: CAWSGTDRIRAFF.

The chain joins TRBV5-4 to TRBJ1-4, with 9 nucleotides matching TRBD1. The CDR3 length is 14 residues. Losses at the gene ends were 2 bases for V and 7 bases for J; bases not matched to a gene: 3. In germline, CDR1 is SGHNT, CDR2 YYREEE (reference sequence). The CDR3 region has the DNA TGTGCCAGCAGCTTACAGGGGGCGTCTGAAAAACTGTTTTTT. Amino acids: CASSLQGASEKLFF.

This clone appeared a few times. The CDR3 loop is CASSIASGGSNQPQHF. CDR3 DNA: TGTGCCAGTAGTATAGCCTCGGGGGGCAGCAATCAGCCCCAGCATTTT. V usage is TRBV19 and J usage is TRBJ1-5; D is possibly TRBD1 (6 bases). Germline V gene sequence: CDR1 LNHDA, CDR2 SQIVND (reference sequence). V was clipped by 1 base and J by 1 base, with 11 bases between them. This CDR3 is built from 16 residues.

The chain's CDR3 is CASRRQDPNYGYTF. CDR3 DNA sequence: TGTGCCAGCAGGCGACAGGATCCTAACTATGGCTACACCTTC. The chain is built from TRBV6-5 and TRBJ1-2; D may be TRBD1 (6 bases). Germline assignment: CDR1 MNHEY and CDR2 SVGAGI. V lost 6 bases and J 0 bases, leaving 11 bases between the germline ends. CDR3 length: 14 amino acids.

The DNA of the CDR3 is TGTGCCAGCAGCTTAGATACCCCAGCGGGGGGGGTGCAGTTCTTC. It yields the protein CASSLDTPAGGVQFF. The J gene is TRBJ2-1, the V gene TRBV7-9, with TRBD2 matching over 10 bases. The V and J ends lost 1 base and 12 bases, in that order; junction bases with no gene match: 9. Looked up from germline, CDR1 is SEHNR and CDR2 is FQNEAQ (reference sequence). CDR3 length: 15 amino acids.

This chain links TRBV27 with TRBJ1-1; TRBD1 agrees at 7 bases. This CDR3 contains 14 residues. Germline CDR1 is MNHEY and CDR2 is SMNVEV (reference sequence). The J segment lost 1 base and the V segment lost 5 bases, leaving 4 bases of the junction unmatched. In DNA form, the CDR3 reads TGTGCCAGCAGTATAGGACAGGCGAACACTGAAGCTTTCTTT. It codes for CASSIGQANTEAFF.

The V gene is TRBV11-3, the J gene TRBJ2-5, with 7 bases lining up with TRBD1. V trimming: 5 bases; J trimming: 5 bases; junction bases outside the gene matches: 8. The CDR3 covers 14 residues. Germline CDR1 reads SGHNT; CDR2 reads YENEEA. Here the CDR3 reads CASSPDRVSETQYF. Written as DNA, the CDR3 is TGTGCCAGCAGCCCCGACAGGGTAAGTGAGACCCAGTACTTC.

This clone was detected a few times. The same CDR3 can be traced to other DNA sequences in this sample. CDR3 DNA: TGTGCCAGCAGCTTGAACGGAGAGACCCAGTACTTC. The encoded protein is CASSLNGETQYF. The chain couples TRBV7-9 to TRBJ2-5, with no clear D. The germline V gene encodes CDR1 SEHNR and CDR2 FQNEAQ (reference sequence). CDR3 size: 12 residues. V shed 3 bases and J shed 4 bases, with 6 bases lying between them. Filled out from reference TRBV7-9 and TRBJ2-5, the complete variable domain reads DTGVSQNPRHKITKRGQNVTFRCDPISEHNRLYWYRQTLGQGPEFLTYFQNEAQLEKSRLLSDRFSAERPKGSFSTLEIQRTEQGDSAMYLCASSLNGETQYFGPGTRLLVL.

The J gene is TRBJ2-5, the V gene TRBV18; the D gene is possibly TRBD2 (6 bases). Germline V CDR1 and CDR2: KGHSH, LQKENI. Trimming removed 6 bases from V and 5 bases from J, with 10 bases in between. There are 12 residues in the CDR3. Here the CDR3 reads CASSQSGETQYF. CDR3 nucleotides: TGTGCCAGCTCGCAGAGCGGGGAGACCCAGTACTTC.

The gene calls are TRBV6-2 or TRBV6-3 and TRBJ1-5; the D gene is possibly TRBD1 (5 bases). This CDR3 has 15 amino acids. V lost 2 bases and J 0 bases, leaving 8 bases between the germline ends. Germline lookup yields CDR1 MNHEY and CDR2 SVGEGT. As DNA, the CDR3 is TGTGCCAGCAGTTACGGCAGGGATAGCAATCAGCCCCAGCATTTT. This sequence encodes CASSYGRDSNQPQHF.

The rearrangement joins TRBV9 to TRBJ1-5; TRBD1 aligns across 7 bases. The CDR3 runs 14 residues. Germline values: CDR1 SGDLS, CDR2 YYNGEE. Trimming cost V 0 bases and J 6 bases; bases outside gene matches: 3. CDR3 nucleotides: TGTGCCAGCAGCGTAGGGCGACAGGGTCAGCCCCAGCATTTT. Protein product: CASSVGRQGQPQHF.

CDR3 loop: CASSLGGGRQFF. The DNA of the CDR3 is TGTGCCAGCAGCTTAGGAGGGGGCCGGCAGTTCTTC. The chain links TRBV7-2 to TRBJ2-1, with 7 nucleotides matching TRBD1. Germline V gene lookup returns CDR1 SGHTA and CDR2 FQGNSA. The CDR3 spans 12 residues. V shed 1 base and J 12 bases; nucleotides not matched to a gene: 3.

This sequence joins TRBV7-9 and TRBJ1-3, with D possibly TRBD1 on 6 matching bases. Per the germline V gene, CDR1 is SEHNR and CDR2 is FQNEAQ (reference sequence). The CDR3 length is 15 residues. Between the trimmed V and J ends, which lost 0 bases and 6 bases, there was a span of 12 bases. CDR3 sequence: CASSLALGQLNTIYF. The CDR3 DNA is TGTGCCAGCAGCTTAGCTCTGGGACAATTAAACACCATATATTTT.

J is TRBJ2-3 and V is TRBV28, with D unclear. The CDR3 contains 13 residues. The germline V and J ends were trimmed by 4 bases and 0 bases, with 5 bases remaining between them. Germline V gene lookup returns CDR1 MDHEN and CDR2 SYDVKM. The DNA for the CDR3 is TGTGCCAGCAGTTCCCCGAGCACAGATACGCAGTATTTT. The encoded protein is CASSSPSTDTQYF.

The V gene is TRBV6-1, the J gene TRBJ1-2; 8 bases are a match to TRBD1. The CDR3 totals 14 residues. V was pared by 1 base and J by 7 bases, with 5 bases of the junction left unmatched. Germline-derived CDR1 and CDR2 are MNHNS and SASEGT. The CDR3 sequence: CASSEGRQGSGYTF. The DNA of the CDR3 is TGTGCCAGCAGTGAAGGAAGACAGGGGAGTGGCTACACCTTC.

This clone was seen more than once but under ten times. The gene calls are TRBV5-1 and TRBJ2-7, with 7 positions matching TRBD2. This CDR3 is 13 amino acids long. The ends lost 6 bases at V and 5 bases at J; junction bases unmatched: 8. The germline V gene encodes CDR1 SGHRS and CDR2 YFSETQ. The CDR3 protein is CASKVGAGDEQYF. CDR3 coding DNA: TGCGCCAGCAAGGTAGGGGCGGGAGACGAGCAGTACTTC.

V usage is TRBV29-1 and J usage is TRBJ2-5; TRBD2 agrees at 9 bases. V dropped 4 bases and J dropped 1; count of bases not matched to a gene: 7. From germline, CDR1 is SQVTM and CDR2 ANQGSEA. This CDR3 is 15 amino acids long. CDR3 coding DNA: TGCAGCGTTGGCCAGGGAGCGGGGGGCCAAGAGACCCAGTACTTC. This translates into CSVGQGAGGQETQYF.

This clone has only a few counts. The J gene is TRBJ2-7, the V gene TRBV2, with D tentatively TRBD2 (6 bases). Trimming took off 6 bases at V and 3 bases at J, with 12 bases between the two ends. This CDR3 has 13 amino acids. The germline gives CDR1 SNHLY, CDR2 FYNNEI. CDR3 nucleotides: TGTGCCAGCAGCCCCAGGAGGGACTACGAGCAGTACTTC. It codes for CASSPRRDYEQYF.

The chain combines TRBV4-1 with TRBJ2-3, with TRBD2 matching 10 bases. V was clipped by 4 bases and J by 3 bases; unmatched bases: 4. Germline loops: CDR1 MGHRA, CDR2 YSYEKL. The CDR3 contains 15 residues. CDR3 protein: CASSPSSGGTDTQYF. The CDR3 nucleotides are TGCGCCAGCAGCCCATCTAGCGGGGGTACAGATACGCAGTATTTT.

This CDR3 is CASARDRSTDTQYF. CDR3 DNA: TGTGCCAGCGCGAGGGACAGAAGCACAGATACGCAGTATTTT. The V and J genes are TRBV11-1 and TRBJ2-3; 7 bases line up with TRBD1. V gave up 8 bases and J gave up 0 bases; unmatched junction bases: 5. The CDR3 consists of 14 residues. In germline, CDR1 is SGHAT, CDR2 FQDESV (reference sequence).